These 12 T cell receptor beta chains share one sample of origin, sequenced in a study of cytomegalovirus exposure and HLA in healthy donors. PCR amplification relied on 60 Vbeta primers (plus 13 Jbeta primers). This table comes from immunoSEQ multiplex PCR, and its TCRdb copy is limited to in-frame clones, with some not included. Among about 150,000 clones listed, approximately 69% were seen once. The sample consisted of PBMCs. These receptors all stem from a man aged 25 to 40 in good health and CMV-seronegative.

A few counts support this clone. The V gene is TRBV7-9, the J gene TRBJ2-1; TRBD1 aligns across 7 bases. V gave up 5 bases and J gave up 2 bases; unmatched junction bases: 6. The CDR3 contains 15 residues. CDR1 is SEHNR, CDR2 FQNEAQ, per germline (reference sequence). This CDR3 reads CASSLDRAPYNEQFF. CDR3 in DNA: TGTGCCAGCAGCCTCGACAGGGCCCCCTACAATGAGCAGTTCTTC. The full variable domain, rest sourced from reference TRBV7-9 and TRBJ2-1, is DTGVSQNPRHKITKRGQNVTFRCDPISEHNRLYWYRQTLGQGPEFLTYFQNEAQLEKSRLLSDRFSAERPKGSFSTLEIQRTEQGDSAMYLCASSLDRAPYNEQFFGPGTRLTVL.

DNA of the CDR3: TGTGCCAGCAGCTCAACACTTGGACAGGGCCCTAGCTCCTACGAGCAGTACTTC. Protein sequence: CASSSTLGQGPSSYEQYF. This chain connects TRBV7-9 to TRBJ2-7; 8 nucleotides line up with TRBD1. The V gene end was trimmed by 4 bases and the J gene end by 0 bases; junction bases not matched to a gene: 14. Germline V CDR1 and CDR2: SEHNR, FQNEAQ (reference sequence). The CDR3 length is 18 residues.

This sequence joins TRBV19 and TRBJ2-7; 11 bases fit TRBD1. From germline, CDR1 is LNHDA and CDR2 SQIVND (reference sequence). The CDR3 length is 15 residues. Trimming removed 1 base from V and 3 bases from J; junction bases left unmatched: 2. CDR3 loop: CASSIGTGGSYEQYF. CDR3 DNA sequence: TGTGCCAGTAGTATAGGGACAGGGGGCAGCTACGAGCAGTACTTC.

The chain combines TRBV7-2 with TRBJ2-1, with D possibly matching TRBD2 (5 bases). CDR1 SGHTA and CDR2 FQGNSA come from the germline V gene. V was clipped by 1 base and J by 9 bases, with 13 bases between them. The CDR3 runs 14 residues. CDR3 coding DNA: TGTGCCAGCAGCTTAGAAGGGAGTTACGGTGAGCAGTTCTTC. Protein: CASSLEGSYGEQFF.

The chain combines TRBV2 with TRBJ2-7; D may be TRBD2 (6 bases). V was clipped by 10 bases and J by 6 bases, with 13 bases between them. The germline CDR1 and CDR2 sequences are SNHLY and FYNNEI. The CDR3 loop spans 11 amino acids. For the CDR3, the DNA is TGTGCCACGGGACTGGCGGCCGAGCAGTACTTC. Amino acid sequence: CATGLAAEQYF.

This clone was seen a few times. V usage is TRBV28 and J usage is TRBJ1-6; TRBD1 might be the D (5 bases). The CDR3 is made up of 13 amino acids. CDR1 is MDHEN and CDR2 is SYDVKM in the germline V gene. V was shortened by 5 bases and J by 7 bases, with 9 bases between the two germline ends. CDR3 nucleotides: TGTGCCAGCAGTGGGGACTGGAATTCACCCCTCCACTTT. Translated: CASSGDWNSPLHF. Using reference TRBV28 and TRBJ1-6 for the parts outside the CDR3, the full variable domain is DVKVTQSSRYLVKRTGEKVFLECVQDMDHENMFWYRQDPGLGLRLIYFSYDVKMKEKGDIPEGYSVSREKKERFSLILESASTNQTSMYLCASSGDWNSPLHFGNGTRLTVT.

The rearrangement uses TRBV5-1 and TRBJ2-2; TRBD1 is a possible D gene (5 bases). Trimming took off 4 bases at V and 6 bases at J, with 16 bases between the two ends. This CDR3 has 15 amino acids. Per the germline V gene, CDR1 is SGHRS and CDR2 is YFSETQ. CDR3 sequence (DNA): TGCGCCAGCAGCGTCCTTCAGGGTAATCCCGGGGAGCTGTTTTTT. Protein: CASSVLQGNPGELFF.

The chain combines TRBV19 with TRBJ2-7, with TRBD1 matching 8 bases. Germline loops: CDR1 LNHDA, CDR2 SQIVND (reference sequence). Unmatched junction bases numbered 6, after V lost 2 bases and J lost 3 bases. The CDR3 has 15 residues. In nucleotides, the CDR3 is TGTGCCAGTAGTATAAGTGGGACAGGTGTCTACGAGCAGTACTTC. Protein: CASSISGTGVYEQYF.

This sequence joins TRBV7-2 and TRBJ2-5, with TRBD1 identical over 10 bases. Germline V gene lookup returns CDR1 SGHTA and CDR2 FQGNSA. Trimming cost V 5 bases and J 5 bases; bases outside gene matches: 2. The CDR3 totals 13 residues. CDR3 region: CASSRTGGETQYF. The CDR3 region has the DNA TGTGCCAGCAGCAGGACAGGGGGGGAGACCCAGTACTTC.

This chain joins TRBV5-1 and TRBJ1-1; TRBD1 agrees at 9 bases. V was pared by 4 bases and J by 0 bases, with 7 bases of the junction left unmatched. Germline loops: CDR1 SGHRS, CDR2 YFSETQ. This CDR3 is built from 16 residues. The CDR3 DNA follows: TGCGCCAGCAGCGCCAGACAGGGGGGAATGAACACTGAAGCTTTCTTT. Amino acids: CASSARQGGMNTEAFF.

Details on this clone: One end of the junction fails to match germline, which may point to a read error. This chain links TRBV28 with TRBJ1-5; TRBD1 agrees at 7 bases. The germline V gene has CDR1 MDHEN and CDR2 SYDVKM. This CDR3 has 14 amino acids. The CDR3 spells CASSPPVTSGGQIF. The CDR3, as DNA: TGTGCCAGCAGTCCCCCGGTCACTTCAGGGGGGCAGATTTTT.

The V and J genes are TRBV18 and TRBJ2-7; 10 bases match TRBD1. Germline lookup yields CDR1 KGHSH and CDR2 LQKENI. V dropped 6 bases and J dropped 0; count of bases not matched to a gene: 5. The CDR3 has 15 amino acids. The CDR3 protein is CASSPRDRGSYEQYF. CDR3 nucleotide sequence: TGTGCCAGCTCTCCCCGGGACAGGGGCTCCTACGAGCAGTACTTC. The entire variable domain, with the rest obtained from reference TRBV18 and TRBJ2-7, is as follows: NAGVMQNPRHLVRRRGQEARLRCSPMKGHSHVYWYRQLPEEGLKFMVYLQKENIIDESGMPKERFSAEFPKEGPSILRIQQVVRGDSAAYFCASSPRDRGSYEQYFGPGTRLTVT.